These 15 T cell receptor beta chains originate from one sample sequenced in a study of cytomegalovirus exposure and HLA in healthy donors. Profiling relied on immunoSEQ multiplex PCR, and the TCRdb table lists in-frame clones only, not all of them. This sample has approximately 54,000 clones, with roughly 89% found just once. Sequencing was done on a sample of PBMCs. The receptors shown here come from a woman between 18 and 29 years old in good health and CMV-seropositive.

V gene TRBV7-9 combines with J gene TRBJ1-3; the D is unclear. Deletions cut 2 bases from V and 2 bases from J, with 10 bases between. Germline loops: CDR1 SEHNR, CDR2 FQNEAQ (reference sequence). The CDR3 is made up of 15 amino acids. CDR3 sequence reads: CASSLSYTTGNTIYF. In DNA form, the CDR3 reads TGTGCCAGCAGCTTAAGTTACACCACTGGAAACACCATATATTTT.

V gene TRBV23-1 combines with J gene TRBJ2-3; D not resolved. TRBV23-1 is flagged as an ORF with uncertain function. Trimming cost V 2 bases and J 0 bases, with 15 bases left between them. The CDR3 spans 17 residues. This chain's CDR3 is CASSQPTVAESTDTQYF. The CDR3, as DNA: TGCGCCAGCAGTCAACCGACGGTCGCGGAAAGCACAGATACGCAGTATTTT.

V usage is TRBV25-1 and J usage is TRBJ2-5, with D possibly being TRBD2 (6 bases). Trimming cost V 2 bases and J 2 bases, with 21 bases left between them. This CDR3 contains 18 residues. Germline CDR1 is MGHDK and CDR2 is SYGVNS. The CDR3 bases are TGTGCCAGCAGTGAAAGGGGTGGGACTTTCCTCGGACAAGAGACCCAGTACTTC. Protein: CASSERGGTFLGQETQYF. Full variable domain (remainder filled in from reference TRBV25-1 and TRBJ2-5): EADIYQTPRYLVIGTGKKITLECSQTMGHDKMYWYQQDPGMELHLIHYSYGVNSTEKGDLSSESTVSRIRTEHFPLTLESARPSHTSQYLCASSERGGTFLGQETQYFGPGTRLLVL.

The rearrangement links TRBV11-2 to TRBJ1-2; 7 nucleotides align to TRBD1. This CDR3 spans 15 amino acids. Germline V lookup: CDR1 SGHAT, CDR2 FQNNGV. V shed 1 base, J shed 4 bases, and the junction held 6 bases outside the gene matches. In nucleotides, the CDR3 is TGTGCCAGCAGCTTAGCCGTCGGACAGGTCTATGGCTACACCTTC. This sequence encodes CASSLAVGQVYGYTF.

This sequence joins TRBV4-1 and TRBJ2-2; TRBD2 might be the D (5 bases). This CDR3 contains 16 residues. CDR1 MGHRA and CDR2 YSYEKL come from the germline V gene. Trimming stripped 0 bases from V and 6 bases from J, with 14 bases between. The CDR3 region is CASSQDVRGRAGELFF. As DNA, the CDR3 is TGCGCCAGCAGCCAAGATGTTCGGGGTCGAGCCGGGGAGCTGTTTTTT.

V and J are TRBV7-2 and TRBJ1-3, with D possibly matching TRBD1 (5 bases). Trimming pared 0 bases from V and 0 bases from J, leaving 15 bases between. CDR1 and CDR2 from the germline V gene are SGHTA and FQGNSA. The CDR3 sequence is 18 residues long. The CDR3 region is CASSLARGGVVSGNTIYF. The CDR3 DNA is TGTGCCAGCAGCTTAGCGCGGGGCGGGGTCGTCTCTGGAAACACCATATATTTT.

This sequence joins TRBV6-5 and TRBJ2-1; TRBD1 is a possible D gene (6 bases). Per germline, CDR1 MNHEY and CDR2 SVGAGI. The CDR3 is 12 amino acids. Trimming shortened V by 5 bases and J by 10 bases, and 12 bases separated the two germline ends. Here the CDR3 reads CASSQQGDEQFF. The CDR3, as DNA: TGTGCCAGCAGTCAACAGGGTGACGAGCAGTTCTTC.

This clone was seen more than once but under ten times. The chain combines TRBV4-3 with TRBJ1-2; 10 bases are a match to TRBD1. CDR3 length equals 14 residues. Trimming at V came to 0 bases and at J to 7 bases, leaving 2 bases not matched to a gene. The germline V gene encodes CDR1 LGHNA and CDR2 YSLEER. The chain's CDR3 is CASSQETGGSGYTF. The CDR3 DNA follows: TGCGCCAGCAGCCAAGAGACAGGGGGCAGTGGCTACACCTTC.

V and J are TRBV7-9 and TRBJ1-3, with 8 bases matching TRBD1. Germline loops: CDR1 SEHNR, CDR2 FQNEAQ (reference sequence). The CDR3 is 13 residues long. V lost 5 bases to trimming and J lost 7 bases; unmatched junction nucleotides: 4. CDR3 bases: TGTGCCAGCAGCCACAGGGGGGTCAACACCATATATTTT. This gives the protein CASSHRGVNTIYF.

The chain employs TRBV5-4 and TRBJ2-2; TRBD1 matches 8 bases. J lost 6 bases, V lost 1 base, and 5 bases had no gene match. Per the germline V gene, CDR1 is SGHNT and CDR2 is YYREEE (reference sequence). The CDR3 sequence is 15 residues long. This CDR3 is CASSLIQGAAGELFF. The CDR3 DNA reads TGTGCCAGCAGCTTGATTCAGGGGGCTGCCGGGGAGCTGTTTTTT.

The genes are TRBV5-4 and TRBJ1-6; D gene unclear. The CDR3 extends over 16 amino acids. V dropped 1 base and J dropped 1 base, with 9 bases sitting between them. CDR1 and CDR2 from the germline V gene are SGHNT and YYREEE (reference sequence). The CDR3 protein is CASSLRGLSYNSPLHF. The CDR3 bases are TGTGCCAGCAGCTTGAGAGGGTTGTCCTATAATTCACCCCTCCACTTT.

In its sample, this clone was seen once. This chain connects TRBV5-1 to TRBJ2-3; TRBD2 agrees at 13 bases. Germline V gives CDR1 SGHRS, CDR2 YFSETQ. This CDR3 comprises 16 residues. V lost 3 bases to trimming and J lost 1 base; unmatched junction nucleotides: 2. Here the CDR3 DNA reads TGCGCCAGCAGCTCCGGACTAGCGGGGGGCACAGATACGCAGTATTTT. Its protein is CASSSGLAGGTDTQYF.

CDR3 coding DNA: TGTGCCAGCAGTTACCGAGGATCTGGCATGAACACTGAAGCTTTCTTT. It translates to CASSYRGSGMNTEAFF. The chain couples TRBV6-5 to TRBJ1-1; D ambiguous. Between the trimmed V and J ends, which lost 2 bases and 0 bases, there was a span of 13 bases. CDR3 length: 16 amino acids. The germline CDR1 and CDR2 sequences are MNHEY and SVGAGI.

The V call is TRBV5-5, the J call TRBJ1-2; TRBD1 is a possible D gene (6 bases). V shed 4 bases and J shed 2 bases, with 9 bases lying between them. CDR3 length equals 13 residues. Germline V gene lookup returns CDR1 SGHKS and CDR2 YYEKEE (reference sequence). This CDR3 is CASSRTGNYGYTF. CDR3 bases: TGTGCCAGCAGCCGTACAGGGAACTATGGCTACACCTTC.

The chain joins TRBV11-3 to TRBJ2-2; TRBD2 might be the D (6 bases). This CDR3 comprises 16 residues. The V gene's germline CDR1 is SGHNT and CDR2 YENEEA. The V end lost 5 bases, the J end lost 6 bases, and 19 bases lay between the germline ends. The CDR3 sequence is CASSPKEGPRSGELFF. The CDR3 DNA sequence: TGTGCCAGCAGCCCCAAGGAGGGGCCGAGATCCGGGGAGCTGTTTTTT. Full variable domain (rest looked up from reference TRBV11-3 and TRBJ2-2): EAGVVQSPRYKIIEKKQPVAFWCNPISGHNTLYWYLQNLGQGPELLIRYENEEAVDDSQLPKDRFSAERLKGVDSTLKIQPAELGDSAVYLCASSPKEGPRSGELFFGEGSRLTVL.